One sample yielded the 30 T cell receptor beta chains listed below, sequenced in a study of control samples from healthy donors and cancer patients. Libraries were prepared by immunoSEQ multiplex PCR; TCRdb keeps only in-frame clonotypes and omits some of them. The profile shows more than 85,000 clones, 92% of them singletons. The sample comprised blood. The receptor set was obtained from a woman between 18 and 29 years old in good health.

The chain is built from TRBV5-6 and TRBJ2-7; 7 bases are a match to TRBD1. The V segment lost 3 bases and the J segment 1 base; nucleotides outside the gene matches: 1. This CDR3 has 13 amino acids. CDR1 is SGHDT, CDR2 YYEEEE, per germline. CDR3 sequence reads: CASSWDRSYEQYF. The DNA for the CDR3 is TGTGCCAGCAGCTGGGACAGATCCTACGAGCAGTACTTC.

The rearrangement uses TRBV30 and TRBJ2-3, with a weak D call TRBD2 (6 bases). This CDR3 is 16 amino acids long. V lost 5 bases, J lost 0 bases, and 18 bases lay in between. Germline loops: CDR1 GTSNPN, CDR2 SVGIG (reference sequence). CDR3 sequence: CAWARGRGSSTDTQYF. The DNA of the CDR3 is TGTGCCTGGGCCCGGGGTCGGGGGTCTAGCACAGATACGCAGTATTTT.

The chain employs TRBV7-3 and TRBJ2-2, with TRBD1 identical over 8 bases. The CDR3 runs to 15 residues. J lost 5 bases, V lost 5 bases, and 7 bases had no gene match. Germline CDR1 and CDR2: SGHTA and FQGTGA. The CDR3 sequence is CASSPTGDPTGELFF. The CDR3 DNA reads TGTGCCAGCAGCCCGACAGGGGATCCTACCGGGGAGCTGTTTTTT.

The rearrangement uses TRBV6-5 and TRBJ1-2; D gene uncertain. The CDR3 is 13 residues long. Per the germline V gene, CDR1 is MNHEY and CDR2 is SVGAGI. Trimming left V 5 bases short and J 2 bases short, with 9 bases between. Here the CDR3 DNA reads TGTGCCAGCAGTCCCGGGCGCAACTATGGCTACACCTTC. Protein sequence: CASSPGRNYGYTF.

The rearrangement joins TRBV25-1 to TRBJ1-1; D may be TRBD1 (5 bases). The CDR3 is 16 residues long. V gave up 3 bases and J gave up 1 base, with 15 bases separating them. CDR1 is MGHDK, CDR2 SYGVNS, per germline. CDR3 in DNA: TGTGCCAGCAGTGAGGGTGGGGCAAGAAGGAACACTGAAGCTTTCTTT. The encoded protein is CASSEGGARRNTEAFF.

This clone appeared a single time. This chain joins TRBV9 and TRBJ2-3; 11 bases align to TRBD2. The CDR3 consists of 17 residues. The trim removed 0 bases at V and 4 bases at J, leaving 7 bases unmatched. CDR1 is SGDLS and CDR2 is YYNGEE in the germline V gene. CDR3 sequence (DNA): TGTGCCAGCAGCGTAGCTGGGCTAGCGGGAGGACCAGATACGCAGTATTTT. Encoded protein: CASSVAGLAGGPDTQYF.

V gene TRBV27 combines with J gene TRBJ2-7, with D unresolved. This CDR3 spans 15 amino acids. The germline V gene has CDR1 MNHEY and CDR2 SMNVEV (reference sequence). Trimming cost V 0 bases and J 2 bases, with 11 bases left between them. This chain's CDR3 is CASSLSPMGTYEQYF. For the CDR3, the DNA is TGTGCCAGCAGTTTATCCCCAATGGGGACCTACGAGCAGTACTTC.

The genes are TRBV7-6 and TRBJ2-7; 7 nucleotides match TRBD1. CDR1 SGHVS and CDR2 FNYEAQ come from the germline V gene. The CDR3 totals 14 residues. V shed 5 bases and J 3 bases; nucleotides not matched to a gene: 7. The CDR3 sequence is CASSARQGDYEQYF. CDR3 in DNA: TGTGCCAGCAGCGCCAGGCAGGGGGACTACGAGCAGTACTTC. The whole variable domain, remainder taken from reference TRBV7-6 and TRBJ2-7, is GAGVSQSPRYKVTKRGQDVALRCDPISGHVSLYWYRQALGQGPEFLTYFNYEAQQDKSGLPNDRFSAERPEGSISTLTIQRTEQRDSAMYRCASSARQGDYEQYFGPGTRLTVT.

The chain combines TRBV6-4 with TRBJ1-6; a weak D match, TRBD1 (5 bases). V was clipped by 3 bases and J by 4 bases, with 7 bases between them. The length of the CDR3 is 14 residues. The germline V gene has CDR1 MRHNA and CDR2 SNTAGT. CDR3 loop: CASSEGDYNSPLHF. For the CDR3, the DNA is TGTGCCAGCAGTGAGGGGGATTATAATTCACCCCTCCACTTT.

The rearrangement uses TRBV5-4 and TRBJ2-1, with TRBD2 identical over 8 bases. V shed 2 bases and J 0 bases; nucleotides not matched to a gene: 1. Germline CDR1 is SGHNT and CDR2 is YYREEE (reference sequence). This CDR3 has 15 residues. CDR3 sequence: CASSFRGGSYNEQFF. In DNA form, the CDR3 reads TGTGCCAGCAGCTTTCGGGGGGGCTCCTACAATGAGCAGTTCTTC.

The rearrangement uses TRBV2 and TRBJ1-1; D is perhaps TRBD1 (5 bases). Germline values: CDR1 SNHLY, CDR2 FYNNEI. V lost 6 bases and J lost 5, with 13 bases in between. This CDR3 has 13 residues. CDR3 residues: CASSRSRGTEAFF. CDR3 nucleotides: TGTGCCAGCAGCCGCTCGAGGGGAACTGAAGCTTTCTTT.

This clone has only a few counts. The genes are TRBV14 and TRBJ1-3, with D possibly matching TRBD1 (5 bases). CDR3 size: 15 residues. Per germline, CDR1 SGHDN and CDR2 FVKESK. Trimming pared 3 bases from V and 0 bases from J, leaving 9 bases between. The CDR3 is CASSHRGSSGNTIYF. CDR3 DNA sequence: TGTGCCAGCAGCCATCGGGGGAGCTCTGGAAACACCATATATTTT. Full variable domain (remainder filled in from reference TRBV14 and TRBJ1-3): EAGVTQFPSHSVIEKGQTVTLRCDPISGHDNLYWYRRVMGKEIKFLLHFVKESKQDESGMPNNRFLAERTGGTYSTLKVQPAELEDSGVYFCASSHRGSSGNTIYFGEGSWLTVV.

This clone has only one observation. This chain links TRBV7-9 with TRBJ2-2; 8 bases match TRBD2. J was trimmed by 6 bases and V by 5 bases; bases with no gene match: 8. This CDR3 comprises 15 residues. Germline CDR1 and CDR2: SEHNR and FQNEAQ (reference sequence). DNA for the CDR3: TGTGCCAGCAGCGCTCAGCGGGAGAGTGCCGGGGAGCTGTTTTTT. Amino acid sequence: CASSAQRESAGELFF.

The CDR3 region has the DNA TGTGCCAGCAGCTTGATACTAGCGGGCACAGATACGCAGTATTTT. Protein sequence: CASSLILAGTDTQYF. This chain links TRBV7-8 with TRBJ2-3, with 8 nucleotides matching TRBD2. Germline assignment: CDR1 SGHVS and CDR2 FQNEAQ. V gave up 3 bases and J gave up 1 base; unmatched junction bases: 3. The CDR3 sequence is 15 residues long.

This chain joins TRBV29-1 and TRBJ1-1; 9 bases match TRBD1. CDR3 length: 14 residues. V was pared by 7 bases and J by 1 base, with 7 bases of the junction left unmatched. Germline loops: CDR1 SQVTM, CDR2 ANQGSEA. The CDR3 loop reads CSAGPGQGNTEAFF. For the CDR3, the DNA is TGCAGCGCCGGACCGGGACAGGGGAACACTGAAGCTTTCTTT. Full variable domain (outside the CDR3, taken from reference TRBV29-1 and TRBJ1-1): SAVISQKPSRDICQRGTSLTIQCQVDSQVTMMFWYRQQPGQSLTLIATANQGSEATYESGFVIDKFPISRPNLTFSTLTVSNMSPEDSSIYLCSAGPGQGNTEAFFGQGTRLTVV.

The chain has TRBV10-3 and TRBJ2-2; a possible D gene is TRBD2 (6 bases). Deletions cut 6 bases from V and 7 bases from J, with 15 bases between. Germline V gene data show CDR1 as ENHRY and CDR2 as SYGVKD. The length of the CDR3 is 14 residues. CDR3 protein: CAIRKGTYGGELFF. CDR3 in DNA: TGTGCCATCAGGAAAGGGACTTACGGCGGGGAGCTGTTTTTT.

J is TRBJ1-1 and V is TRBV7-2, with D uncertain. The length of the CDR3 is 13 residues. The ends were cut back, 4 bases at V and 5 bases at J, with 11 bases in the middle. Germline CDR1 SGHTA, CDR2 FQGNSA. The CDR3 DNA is TGTGCCAGCAGCTACCTAGGCCTTACTGAAGCTTTCTTT. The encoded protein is CASSYLGLTEAFF.

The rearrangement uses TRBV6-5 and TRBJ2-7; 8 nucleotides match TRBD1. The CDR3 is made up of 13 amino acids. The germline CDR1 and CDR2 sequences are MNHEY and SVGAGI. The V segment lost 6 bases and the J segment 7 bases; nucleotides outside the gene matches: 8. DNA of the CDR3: TGTGCCAGCAGCCTTGGACAGGGACGGGAGCAGTACTTC. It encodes CASSLGQGREQYF.

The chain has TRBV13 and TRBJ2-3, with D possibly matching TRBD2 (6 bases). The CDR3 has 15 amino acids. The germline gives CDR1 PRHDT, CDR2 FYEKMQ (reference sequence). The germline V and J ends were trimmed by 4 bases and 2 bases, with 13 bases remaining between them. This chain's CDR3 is CASSSPGLNTDTQYF. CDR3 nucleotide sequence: TGTGCCAGCAGCTCCCCCGGACTAAACACAGATACGCAGTATTTT.

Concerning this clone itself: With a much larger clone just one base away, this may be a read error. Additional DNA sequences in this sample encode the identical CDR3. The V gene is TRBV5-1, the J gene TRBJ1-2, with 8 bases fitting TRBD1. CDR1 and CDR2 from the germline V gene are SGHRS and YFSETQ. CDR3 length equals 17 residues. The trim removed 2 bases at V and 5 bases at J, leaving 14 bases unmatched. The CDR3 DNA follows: TGCGCCAGCAGCTTAGGACAGGGACGGGGGAGGGGGTATGGCTACACCTTC. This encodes CASSLGQGRGRGYGYTF.

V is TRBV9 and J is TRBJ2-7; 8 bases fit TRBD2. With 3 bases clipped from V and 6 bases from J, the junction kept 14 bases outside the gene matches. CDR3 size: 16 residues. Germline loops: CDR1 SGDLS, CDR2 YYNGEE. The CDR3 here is CASSGGSPGGPGEQYF. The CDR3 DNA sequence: TGTGCCAGCAGCGGAGGAAGCCCGGGAGGGCCAGGCGAGCAGTACTTC.

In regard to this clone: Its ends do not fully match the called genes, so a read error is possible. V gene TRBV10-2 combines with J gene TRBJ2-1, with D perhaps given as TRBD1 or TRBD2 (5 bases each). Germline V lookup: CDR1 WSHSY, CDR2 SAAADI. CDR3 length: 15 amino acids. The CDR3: CASCERDPGGNEQFF. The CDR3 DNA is TGCGCCAGCTGTGAAAGGGACCCGGGCGGCAATGAGCAGTTCTTC.

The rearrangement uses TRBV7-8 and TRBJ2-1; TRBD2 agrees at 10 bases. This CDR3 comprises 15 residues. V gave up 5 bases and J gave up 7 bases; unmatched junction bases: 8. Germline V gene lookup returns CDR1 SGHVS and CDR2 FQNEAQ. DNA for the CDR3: TGTGCCAGCAGCGGAAGCGGGAGGGCCTTTAATGAGCAGTTCTTC. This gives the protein CASSGSGRAFNEQFF.

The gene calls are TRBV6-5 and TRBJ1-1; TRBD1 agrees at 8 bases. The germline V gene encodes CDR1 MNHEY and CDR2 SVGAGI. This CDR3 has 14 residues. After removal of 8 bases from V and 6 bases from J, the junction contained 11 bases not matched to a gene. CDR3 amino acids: CASGTGAGVAEAFF. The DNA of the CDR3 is TGTGCCAGCGGGACAGGCGCGGGTGTTGCTGAAGCTTTCTTT.

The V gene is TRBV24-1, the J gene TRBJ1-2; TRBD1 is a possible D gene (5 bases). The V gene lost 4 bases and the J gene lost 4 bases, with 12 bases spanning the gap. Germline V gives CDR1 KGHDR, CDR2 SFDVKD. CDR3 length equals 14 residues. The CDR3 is CATSEPGLPYGYTF. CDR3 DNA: TGTGCCACCAGTGAACCGGGACTCCCCTATGGCTACACCTTC.

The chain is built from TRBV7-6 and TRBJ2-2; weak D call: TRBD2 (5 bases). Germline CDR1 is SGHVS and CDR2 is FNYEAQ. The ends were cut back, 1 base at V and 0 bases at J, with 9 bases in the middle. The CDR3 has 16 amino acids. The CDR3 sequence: CASSLVGSANTGELFF. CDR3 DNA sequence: TGTGCCAGCAGCTTAGTGGGTAGCGCGAACACCGGGGAGCTGTTTTTT.

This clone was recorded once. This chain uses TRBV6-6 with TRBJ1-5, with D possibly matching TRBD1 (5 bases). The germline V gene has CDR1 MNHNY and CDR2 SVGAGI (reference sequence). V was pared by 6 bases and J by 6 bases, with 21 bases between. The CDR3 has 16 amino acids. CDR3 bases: TGTGCCAGCAGCCCCTCAACGGGAGGCGGGGGTCAGCCCCAGCATTTT. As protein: CASSPSTGGGGQPQHF.

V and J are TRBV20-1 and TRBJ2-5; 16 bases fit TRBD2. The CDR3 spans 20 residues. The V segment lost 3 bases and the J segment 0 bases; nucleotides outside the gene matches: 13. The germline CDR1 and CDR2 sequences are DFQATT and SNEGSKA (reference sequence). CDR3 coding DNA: TGCAGTGCTAGTGCCCCCCCCGGGACTAGCGGGGGGGAGTACCAAGAGACCCAGTACTTC. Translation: CSASAPPGTSGGEYQETQYF.

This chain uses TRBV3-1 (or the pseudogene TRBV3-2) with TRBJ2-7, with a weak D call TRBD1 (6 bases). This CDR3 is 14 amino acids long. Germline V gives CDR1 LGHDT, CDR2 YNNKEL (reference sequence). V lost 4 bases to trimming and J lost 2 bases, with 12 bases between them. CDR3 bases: TGTGCCAGCAGCCCGGGACACCTAGCCTACGAGCAGTACTTC. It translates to CASSPGHLAYEQYF.

The CDR3 DNA is TGTGCCAGCAGCACGGAGGTTGGGGGAACTGAAGCTTTCTTT. Translating gives CASSTEVGGTEAFF. V is TRBV6-5 and J is TRBJ1-1, with D possibly matching TRBD1 (5 bases). This CDR3 spans 14 amino acids. CDR1 and CDR2 (germline): MNHEY, SVGAGI. Trimming removed 6 bases at V and 5 bases at J, with 16 bases between.